The present TCR beta chain was sequenced within a study of identical twins. TCRdb analysed the 5' RACE reads with MiXCR anew, one entry per CDR3 protein. Of some 630,000 distinct CDR3 sequences in the sample, 7.1% were seen once. Per germline, CDR1 SQVTM and CDR2 ANQGSEA. Trimming took 7 bases from V and 4 from J; bases not matched to a gene: 9. CDR3 length: 14 amino acids. These sequences were also reported in another study, on yellow fever vaccine responses in identical twins.

The TCR was taken from a woman between 18 and 30 years old in good health. The sequencing input was PBMCs. The chain couples TRBV29-1 to TRBJ2-5; the match to TRBD2 covers 10 bases. CDR3 nucleotides: TGCAGCGCCGAAAGGAGCGGGGGGGGAGAGACCCAGTACTTC. Translated, it gives CSAERSGGGETQYF.